These 22 T cell receptor beta chains came from one sample sequenced in a study of OX40 agonist ivuxolimab in advanced cancers. Receptors were amplified or captured by the immunoSEQ multiplex PCR assay. TCRdb obtained this table from immuneACCESS and retained in-frame rearrangements with V and J assigned. These tables miss some clones; where compared with another copy, unresolved V genes account for less than half of the shortfall, and the remainder is unexplained. This sample is represented by around 93,000 clones; around nine tenths of them were singletons. Of the sample, roughly 1.6% is held by the ten largest clones. The material was CD4+ or CD8+ T cells sorted from blood, obtained in a trial of the OX40 agonist ivuxolimab. These receptors were taken from an adult with an advanced solid tumor such as melanoma, head and neck, liver or kidney cancer.

This clone has a handful of counts. The V call is TRBV4-1, the J call TRBJ1-2; a possible D gene is TRBD1 (5 bases). Germline V gives CDR1 MGHRA, CDR2 YSYEKL. The length of the CDR3 is 14 residues. Trimming took 0 bases from V and 4 from J, leaving 9 bases between them. The CDR3 region is CASSQDRGGYGYTF. CDR3 coding DNA: TGCGCCAGCAGCCAAGATAGGGGTGGCTATGGCTACACCTTC.

The chain is built from TRBV11-3 and TRBJ2-1, with no clear D. The CDR3 consists of 12 residues. Germline CDR1 and CDR2: SGHNT and YENEEA. Trimming stripped 5 bases from V and 9 bases from J, with 11 bases between. The CDR3 DNA reads TGTGCCAGCAGCCCGGGCCCCGGTGAGCAGTTCTTC. Its protein product is CASSPGPGEQFF.

The chain carries TRBV5-4 and TRBJ2-7, with 9 positions matching TRBD1. Per germline, CDR1 SGHNT and CDR2 YYREEE (reference sequence). The ends lost 4 bases at V and 2 bases at J; junction bases unmatched: 7. The CDR3 loop spans 15 amino acids. The CDR3 nucleotides are TGTGCCAGCAGCCAGGGGGGACAGGGTACCTACGAGCAGTACTTC. It yields the protein CASSQGGQGTYEQYF. Drawing the rest from reference TRBV5-4 and TRBJ2-7, the complete variable domain is ETGVTQSPTHLIKTRGQQVTLRCSSQSGHNTVSWYQQALGQGPQFIFQYYREEENGRGNFPPRFSGLQFPNYSSELNVNALELDDSALYLCASSQGGQGTYEQYFGPGTRLTVT.

V is TRBV6-1 and J is TRBJ2-1; D is ambiguous. Germline CDR1 MNHNS, CDR2 SASEGT. The CDR3 covers 16 residues. The V and J ends lost 2 bases and 6 bases respectively, with 17 bases between them. DNA of the CDR3: TGTGCCAGCAGTGAATCCATGCCCCCGGCGGTCAATGAGCAGTTCTTC. Its translation is CASSESMPPAVNEQFF.

The chain employs TRBV7-2 and TRBJ1-1; 7 bases are a match to TRBD1. This CDR3 comprises 14 residues. In germline, CDR1 is SGHTA, CDR2 FQGNSA. The V gene end was trimmed by 1 base and the J gene end by 5 bases; junction bases not matched to a gene: 4. The chain's CDR3 is CASSLDRGRTEAFF. As DNA, the CDR3 is TGTGCCAGCAGCTTAGATAGGGGGCGAACTGAAGCTTTCTTT.

The chain couples TRBV5-6 to TRBJ1-5; D is unclear. The CDR3 is 15 residues long. The V gene's germline CDR1 is SGHDT and CDR2 YYEEEE. V shed 4 bases and J shed 4 bases, with 15 bases lying between them. The CDR3: CASSLSRTGNQPQHF. The CDR3 DNA follows: TGTGCCAGCAGCCTATCCAGGACCGGTAATCAGCCCCAGCATTTT.

The chain joins TRBV7-2 to TRBJ2-5, with 10 bases that match TRBD2. Germline V gene data show CDR1 as SGHTA and CDR2 as FQGNSA. This CDR3 contains 15 residues. Trimming at V came to 7 bases and at J to 2 bases, leaving 7 bases not matched to a gene. As DNA, the CDR3 is TGTGCCAGCAACGTTAGACTAGCGGGTCAAGAGACCCAGTACTTC. Amino acid sequence: CASNVRLAGQETQYF.

In nucleotides, the CDR3 is TGTGCCAGCAGCCAAGGAGCGGGCTCCTACAATGAGCAGTTCTTC. It codes for CASSQGAGSYNEQFF. The rearrangement links TRBV14 to TRBJ2-1, with a tentative D call TRBD2 (6 bases). Germline loops: CDR1 SGHDN, CDR2 FVKESK. V shed 1 base and J shed 0 bases, with 7 bases lying between them. The CDR3 covers 15 residues.

This clone came up once. The rearrangement links TRBV19 to TRBJ2-1; 9 nucleotides agree with TRBD1. The germline V gene has CDR1 LNHDA and CDR2 SQIVND (reference sequence). J was trimmed by 8 bases and V by 5 bases; bases with no gene match: 10. This CDR3 comprises 15 residues. DNA of the CDR3: TGTGCCAGTAGTCTGCCCGGGACAGGGTTGGATGAGCAGTTCTTC. Translating it yields CASSLPGTGLDEQFF.

The chain is built from TRBV5-1 and TRBJ1-1, with a possible D match to TRBD1 (5 bases). The CDR3 extends over 14 amino acids. Trimming removed 4 bases from V and 7 bases from J, with 17 bases in between. CDR1 and CDR2 from the germline V gene are SGHRS and YFSETQ. The chain's CDR3 is CASSEDMTVSEAFF. The CDR3 DNA reads as TGCGCCAGCAGCGAAGACATGACAGTTAGTGAAGCTTTCTTT.

This clone was seen just once. This sequence joins TRBV6-6 and TRBJ2-5; D uncertain. V was shortened by 0 bases and J by 3 bases, with 8 bases between the two germline ends. CDR3 length: 14 amino acids. From germline, CDR1 is MNHNY and CDR2 SVGAGI (reference sequence). In nucleotides, the CDR3 is TGTGCCAGCAGTTACTCAGCCAGGAAAGAGACCCAGTACTTC. The encoded protein is CASSYSARKETQYF.

This clone has a single count. This sequence joins TRBV6-4 and TRBJ2-2; 7 nucleotides line up with TRBD1. CDR3 size: 15 residues. V lost 6 bases and J lost 5; bases outside the gene matches: 9. CDR1 MRHNA and CDR2 SNTAGT come from the germline V gene. The CDR3 DNA is TGTGCCAGCAGCGTTTACAGGGGAAGGACCGGGGAGCTGTTTTTT. Protein sequence: CASSVYRGRTGELFF.

This clone turned up a few times. This chain connects TRBV19 to TRBJ2-5, with D perhaps TRBD1 or TRBD2 (5 bases each). CDR1 is LNHDA and CDR2 is SQIVND in the germline V gene (reference sequence). Trimming cost V 3 bases and J 5 bases, with 16 bases left between them. This CDR3 contains 15 residues. In DNA, the CDR3 is TGTGCCAGTAGTATTAGCGCAGGGTCTCGGGAGACCCAGTACTTC. This sequence encodes CASSISAGSRETQYF.

The V gene is TRBV5-4, the J gene TRBJ2-5; D call uncertain. This CDR3 comprises 13 residues. Germline V gene lookup returns CDR1 SGHNT and CDR2 YYREEE (reference sequence). V gave up 0 bases and J gave up 7 bases, with 10 bases separating them. The CDR3 loop is CASSLGDRGTQYF. CDR3 bases: TGTGCCAGCAGCTTGGGAGACCGAGGGACCCAGTACTTC.

V usage is TRBV21-1 and J usage is TRBJ2-7; TRBD2 was called by the table and not checked on the DNA. TRBV21-1 constitutes a pseudogene. CDR3 length equals 11 residues. CDR3 DNA: TGTGCCAGCAGCTCTATCTACGAGCAGTACTTC. It codes for CASSSIYEQYF.

This clone was counted a single time. The rearrangement links TRBV5-4 to TRBJ2-3; 10 nucleotides line up with TRBD2. CDR3 length: 15 amino acids. Germline V CDR1 and CDR2: SGHNT, YYREEE (reference sequence). V gave up 4 bases and J gave up 4 bases; unmatched junction bases: 6. CDR3 coding DNA: TGTGCCAGCAGCCGAAGCGGGGGGGCCGCAGATACGCAGTATTTT. It is translated as CASSRSGGAADTQYF.

This clone came up a few times. The chain has TRBV19 and TRBJ2-3; D ambiguous. Germline CDR1 and CDR2: LNHDA and SQIVND (reference sequence). The germline V and J ends were trimmed by 3 bases and 2 bases, with 12 bases remaining between them. The CDR3 has 15 residues. CDR3 sequence reads: CASSIYGFVTDTQYF. CDR3 DNA: TGTGCCAGTAGTATCTATGGCTTTGTCACAGATACGCAGTATTTT.

The chain is built from TRBV29-1 and TRBJ2-1, with 7 bases lining up with TRBD2. Germline CDR1 reads SQVTM; CDR2 reads ANQGSEA. The CDR3 contains 11 residues. The DNA for the CDR3 is TGCGCCTCTCGGGGGGACAATGAGCAGTTCTTC. Encoded protein: CASRGDNEQFF.

This chain joins TRBV5-4 and TRBJ1-2; 7 nucleotides line up with TRBD1. The length of the CDR3 is 15 residues. Trimming cost V 1 base and J 7 bases; bases outside gene matches: 10. The V gene's germline CDR1 is SGHNT and CDR2 YYREEE (reference sequence). DNA of the CDR3: TGTGCCAGCAGCTTGCCGGGACAGCCTAAGGGTGGCTACACCTTC. This translates into CASSLPGQPKGGYTF.

The J gene is TRBJ2-3, the V gene TRBV21-1; the table names TRBD2, a call not compared with the DNA. TRBV21-1 corresponds to a pseudogene. The CDR3 loop spans 16 amino acids. The chain's CDR3 is CASSKGAGGCTDTQYF. The CDR3 region has the DNA TGTGCCAGCAGCAAAGGAGCGGGAGGTTGTACAGATACGCAGTATTTT.

This sequence joins TRBV28 and TRBJ1-1; tentatively, D is TRBD1 (5 bases). The V gene's germline CDR1 is MDHEN and CDR2 SYDVKM. The CDR3 length is 12 residues. V lost 3 bases and J 4 bases, leaving 6 bases between the germline ends. The CDR3 sequence is CASSFGGTEAFF. The CDR3 nucleotides are TGTGCCAGCAGTTTCGGGGGCACTGAAGCTTTCTTT.

This clone was counted once. This chain links TRBV5-1 with TRBJ2-3; 11 bases are shared with TRBD2. V gave up 0 bases and J gave up 8 bases; unmatched junction bases: 8. This CDR3 spans 16 amino acids. Germline V gene data show CDR1 as SGHRS and CDR2 as YFSETQ. DNA for the CDR3: TGCGCCAGCAGCTTGGGCCTAGCGGGAGGCCGTGGTACGCAGTATTTT. Encoded protein: CASSLGLAGGRGTQYF.